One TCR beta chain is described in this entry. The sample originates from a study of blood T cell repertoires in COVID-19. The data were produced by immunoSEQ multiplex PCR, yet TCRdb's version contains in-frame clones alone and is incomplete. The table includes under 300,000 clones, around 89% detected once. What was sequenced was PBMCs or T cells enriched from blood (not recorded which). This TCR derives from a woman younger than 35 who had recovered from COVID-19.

CDR3 region: CASSLLTYTEAFF. As DNA, the CDR3 is TGTGCCAGCAGTTTGCTAACCTATACTGAAGCTTTCTTT. The J gene is TRBJ1-1, the V gene TRBV28; D not resolved. The CDR3 loop spans 13 amino acids. V shed 3 bases and J shed 5 bases, with 10 bases lying between them. CDR1 and CDR2 (germline): MDHEN, SYDVKM.